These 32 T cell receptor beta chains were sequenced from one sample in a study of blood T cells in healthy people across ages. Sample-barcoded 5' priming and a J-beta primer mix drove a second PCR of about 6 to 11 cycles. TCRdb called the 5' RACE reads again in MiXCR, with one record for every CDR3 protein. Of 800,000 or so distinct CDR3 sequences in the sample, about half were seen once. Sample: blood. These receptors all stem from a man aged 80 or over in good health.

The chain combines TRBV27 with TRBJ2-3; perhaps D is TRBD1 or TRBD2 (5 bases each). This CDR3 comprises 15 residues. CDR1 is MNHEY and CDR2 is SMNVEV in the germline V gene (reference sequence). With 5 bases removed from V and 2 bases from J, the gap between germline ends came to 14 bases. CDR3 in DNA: TGTGCCAGCAGTCCCGGGGCAGCTAACACAGATACGCAGTATTTT. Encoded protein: CASSPGAANTDTQYF.

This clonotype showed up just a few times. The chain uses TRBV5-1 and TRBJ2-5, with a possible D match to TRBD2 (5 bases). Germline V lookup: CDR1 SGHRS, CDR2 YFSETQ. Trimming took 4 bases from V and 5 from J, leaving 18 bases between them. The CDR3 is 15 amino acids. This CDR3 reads CASSPGGPGMETQYF. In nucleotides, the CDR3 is TGCGCCAGCAGCCCGGGTGGGCCGGGGATGGAGACCCAGTACTTC.

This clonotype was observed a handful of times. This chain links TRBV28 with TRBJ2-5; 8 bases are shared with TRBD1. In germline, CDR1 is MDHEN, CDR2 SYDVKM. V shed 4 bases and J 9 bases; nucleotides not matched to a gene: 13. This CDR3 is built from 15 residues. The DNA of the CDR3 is TGTGCCAGCAGTTGGAGGACAGGGACGGAGCAGCCCCAGTACTTC. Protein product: CASSWRTGTEQPQYF.

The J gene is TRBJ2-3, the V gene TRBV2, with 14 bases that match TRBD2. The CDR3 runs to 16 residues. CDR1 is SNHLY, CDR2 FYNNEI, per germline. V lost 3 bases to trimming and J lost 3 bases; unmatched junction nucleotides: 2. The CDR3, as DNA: TGTGCCAGCAGTGAGGGACTAGCGGGAGAAACAGATACGCAGTATTTT. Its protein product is CASSEGLAGETDTQYF.

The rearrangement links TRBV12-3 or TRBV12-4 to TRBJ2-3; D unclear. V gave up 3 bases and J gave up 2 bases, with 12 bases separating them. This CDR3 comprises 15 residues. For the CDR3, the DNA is TGTGCCAGCAGTTTTATGGGCGCGAACACAGATACGCAGTATTTT. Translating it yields CASSFMGANTDTQYF.

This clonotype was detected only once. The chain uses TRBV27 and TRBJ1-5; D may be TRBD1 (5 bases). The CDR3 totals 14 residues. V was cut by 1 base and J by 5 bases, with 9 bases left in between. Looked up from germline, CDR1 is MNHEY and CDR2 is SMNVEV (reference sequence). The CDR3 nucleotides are TGTGCCAGCAGTTTATGGGGGGACGATCAGCCCCAGCATTTT. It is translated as CASSLWGDDQPQHF.

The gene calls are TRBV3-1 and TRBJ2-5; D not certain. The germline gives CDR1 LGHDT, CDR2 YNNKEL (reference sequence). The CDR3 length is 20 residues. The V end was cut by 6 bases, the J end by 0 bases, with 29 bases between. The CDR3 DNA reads TGTGCCAGCAGTCACAACCCCTTATGGAGCTTCGTTTCGTACCAAGAGACCCAGTACTTC. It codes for CASSHNPLWSFVSYQETQYF.

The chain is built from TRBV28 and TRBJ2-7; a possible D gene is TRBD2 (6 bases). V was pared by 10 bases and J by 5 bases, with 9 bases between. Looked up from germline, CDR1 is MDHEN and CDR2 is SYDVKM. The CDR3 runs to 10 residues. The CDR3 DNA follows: TGTGCCACGGGGGTCGACGAGCAGTACTTC. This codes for CATGVDEQYF.

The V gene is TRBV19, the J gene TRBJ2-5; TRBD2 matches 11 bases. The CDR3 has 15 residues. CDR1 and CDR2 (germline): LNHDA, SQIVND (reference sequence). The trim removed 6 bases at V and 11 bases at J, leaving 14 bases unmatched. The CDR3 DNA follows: TGTGCCAGTAGGACGACTAGCGGGGCCTACAATGAGCAGTACTTC. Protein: CASRTTSGAYNEQYF.

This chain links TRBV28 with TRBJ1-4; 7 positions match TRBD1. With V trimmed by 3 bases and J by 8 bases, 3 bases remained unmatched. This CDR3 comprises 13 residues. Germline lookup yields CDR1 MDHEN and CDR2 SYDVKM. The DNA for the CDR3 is TGTGCCAGCAGTTTTACAGGGGACGAAAAACTGTTTTTT. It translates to CASSFTGDEKLFF. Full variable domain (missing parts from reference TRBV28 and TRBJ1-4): DVKVTQSSRYLVKRTGEKVFLECVQDMDHENMFWYRQDPGLGLRLIYFSYDVKMKEKGDIPEGYSVSREKKERFSLILESASTNQTSMYLCASSFTGDEKLFFGSGTQLSVL.

This chain's CDR3 is CASSQSGGSSYNEQFF. CDR3 nucleotides: TGTGCCAGCAGCCAATCGGGCGGGAGCTCCTACAATGAGCAGTTCTTC. The chain employs TRBV4-2 and TRBJ2-1; 7 bases are a match to TRBD2. Germline V gene sequence: CDR1 LGHNA, CDR2 YNFKEQ. J lost 0 bases, V lost 2 bases, and 4 bases had no gene match. CDR3 size: 16 residues.

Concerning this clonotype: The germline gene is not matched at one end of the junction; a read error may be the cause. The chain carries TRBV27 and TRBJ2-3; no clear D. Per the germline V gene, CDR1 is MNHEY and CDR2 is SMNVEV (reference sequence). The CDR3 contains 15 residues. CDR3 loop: CASGLYRLSTDTQYF. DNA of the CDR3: TGTGCCAGCGGTTTATACCGCCTCAGCACAGATACGCAGTATTTT.

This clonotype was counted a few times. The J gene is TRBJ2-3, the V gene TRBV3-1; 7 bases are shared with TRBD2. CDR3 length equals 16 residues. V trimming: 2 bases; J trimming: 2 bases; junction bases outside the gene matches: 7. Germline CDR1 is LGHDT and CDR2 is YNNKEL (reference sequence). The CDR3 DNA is TGTGCCAGCAGCCAAAATCTAGCGGAGATCACAGATACGCAGTATTTT. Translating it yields CASSQNLAEITDTQYF.

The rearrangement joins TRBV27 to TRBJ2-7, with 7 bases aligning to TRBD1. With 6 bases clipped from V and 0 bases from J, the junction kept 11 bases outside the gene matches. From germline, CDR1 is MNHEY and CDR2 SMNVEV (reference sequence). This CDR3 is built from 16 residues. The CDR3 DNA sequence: TGTGCCAGCAGACCAAGACAGGGAGCGGCCTCCTACGAGCAGTACTTC. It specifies CASRPRQGAASYEQYF.

This CDR3 reads CASSSRKGLPEAFF. The CDR3 DNA is TGTGCCAGCAGTTCCCGAAAAGGGTTGCCTGAAGCTTTCTTT. The chain carries TRBV6-6 and TRBJ1-1; the D is unclear. This CDR3 region has 14 residues. With 4 bases removed from V and 6 bases from J, the gap between germline ends came to 15 bases. CDR1 MNHNY and CDR2 SVGAGI come from the germline V gene (reference sequence).

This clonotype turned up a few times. The CDR3 reads CASSQGQFNTEAFF. The CDR3, as DNA: TGTGCCAGCAGCCAAGGACAGTTCAACACTGAAGCTTTCTTT. The chain carries TRBV14 and TRBJ1-1; perhaps TRBD1 as D (5 bases). V was trimmed by 1 base and J by 2 bases, leaving 8 bases between them. This CDR3 has 14 residues. The germline gives CDR1 SGHDN, CDR2 FVKESK.

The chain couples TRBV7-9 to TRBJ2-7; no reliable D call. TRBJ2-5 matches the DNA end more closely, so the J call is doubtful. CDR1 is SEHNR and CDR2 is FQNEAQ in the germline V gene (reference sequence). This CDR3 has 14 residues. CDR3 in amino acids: CASSRDRNGETQYF. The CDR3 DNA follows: TGTGCCAGCAGCCGAGACCGAAACGGGGAGACCCAGTACTTC.

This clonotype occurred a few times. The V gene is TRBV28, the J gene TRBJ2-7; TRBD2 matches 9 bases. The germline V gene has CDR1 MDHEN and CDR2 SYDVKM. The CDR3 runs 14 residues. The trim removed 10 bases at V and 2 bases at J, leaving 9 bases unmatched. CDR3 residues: CATWASGNPYEQYF. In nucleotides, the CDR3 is TGTGCCACCTGGGCTAGCGGGAACCCCTACGAGCAGTACTTC.

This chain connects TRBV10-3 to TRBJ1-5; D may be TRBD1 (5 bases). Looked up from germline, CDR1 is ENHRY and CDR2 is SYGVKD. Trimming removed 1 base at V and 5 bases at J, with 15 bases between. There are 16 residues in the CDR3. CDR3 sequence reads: CAISEYTTGGDQPQHF. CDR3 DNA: TGTGCCATCAGTGAGTATACTACGGGGGGAGATCAGCCCCAGCATTTT.

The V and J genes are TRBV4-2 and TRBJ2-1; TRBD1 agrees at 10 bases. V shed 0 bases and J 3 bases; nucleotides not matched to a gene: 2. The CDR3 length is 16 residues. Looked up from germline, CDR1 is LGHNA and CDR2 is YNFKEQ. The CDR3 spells CASSQETGGFYNEQFF. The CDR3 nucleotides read TGTGCCAGCAGCCAAGAGACAGGGGGCTTCTACAATGAGCAGTTCTTC.

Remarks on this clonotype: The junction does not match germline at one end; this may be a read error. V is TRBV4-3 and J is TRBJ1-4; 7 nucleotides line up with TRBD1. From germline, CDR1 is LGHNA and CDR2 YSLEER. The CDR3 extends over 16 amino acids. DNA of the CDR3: TGCGCCAGCAGCCAAGGGGGACAGACAACTAGTGAAAAACTGTTTTTT. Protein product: CASSQGGQTTSEKLFF.

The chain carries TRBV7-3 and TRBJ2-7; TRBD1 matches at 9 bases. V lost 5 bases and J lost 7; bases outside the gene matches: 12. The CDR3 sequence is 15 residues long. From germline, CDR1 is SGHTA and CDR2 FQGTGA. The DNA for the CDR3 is TGTGCCAGCAGCACCACGGGACAGGGACTTGGGGAGCAGTACTTC. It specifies CASSTTGQGLGEQYF.

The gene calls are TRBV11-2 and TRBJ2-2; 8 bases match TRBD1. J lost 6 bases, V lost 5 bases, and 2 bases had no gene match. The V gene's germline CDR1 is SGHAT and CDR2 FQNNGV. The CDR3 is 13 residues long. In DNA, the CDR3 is TGTGCCAGCAGCCAGACAGGGGCCGGGGAGCTGTTTTTT. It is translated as CASSQTGAGELFF.

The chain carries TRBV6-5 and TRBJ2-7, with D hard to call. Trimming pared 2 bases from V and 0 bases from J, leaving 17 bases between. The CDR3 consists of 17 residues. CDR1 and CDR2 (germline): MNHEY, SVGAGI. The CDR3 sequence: CASSYMSGQQISYEQYF. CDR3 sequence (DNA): TGTGCCAGCAGTTACATGTCGGGCCAGCAAATCTCCTACGAGCAGTACTTC.

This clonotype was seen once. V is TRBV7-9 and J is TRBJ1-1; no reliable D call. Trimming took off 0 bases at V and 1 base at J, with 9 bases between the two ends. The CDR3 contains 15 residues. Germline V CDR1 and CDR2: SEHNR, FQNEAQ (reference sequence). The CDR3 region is CASSLARAWNTEAFF. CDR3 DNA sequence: TGTGCCAGCAGCTTAGCGCGGGCGTGGAACACTGAAGCTTTCTTT.

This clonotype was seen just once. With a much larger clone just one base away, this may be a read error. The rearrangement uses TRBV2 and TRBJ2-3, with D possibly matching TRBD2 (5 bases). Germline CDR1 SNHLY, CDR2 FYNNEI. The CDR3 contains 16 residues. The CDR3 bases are TGTGCCGGCAGTGAGGGCAGCCGACCCTACACAGATACGCAGTATTTT. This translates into CAGSEGSRPYTDTQYF.

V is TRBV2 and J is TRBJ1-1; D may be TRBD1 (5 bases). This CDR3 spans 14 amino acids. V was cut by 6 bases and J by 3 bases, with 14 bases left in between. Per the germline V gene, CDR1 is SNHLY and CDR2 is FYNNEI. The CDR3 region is CASRLGDADTEAFF. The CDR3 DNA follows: TGTGCCAGCAGATTGGGGGACGCGGACACTGAAGCTTTCTTT.

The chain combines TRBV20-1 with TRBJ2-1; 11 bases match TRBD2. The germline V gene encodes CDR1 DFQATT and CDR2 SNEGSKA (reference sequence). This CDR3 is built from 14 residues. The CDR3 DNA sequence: TGCAGGTTTCTACTAGCGGGAGTATCCAATGAGCAGTTCTTC. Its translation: CRFLLAGVSNEQFF.

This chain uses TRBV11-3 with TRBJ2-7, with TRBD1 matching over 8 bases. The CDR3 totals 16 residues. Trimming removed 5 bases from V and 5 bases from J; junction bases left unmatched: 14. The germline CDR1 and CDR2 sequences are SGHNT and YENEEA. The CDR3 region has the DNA TGTGCCAGCAGCCCCCGCAGAGGTCAGGGGGCTGACGAGCAGTACTTC. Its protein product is CASSPRRGQGADEQYF.

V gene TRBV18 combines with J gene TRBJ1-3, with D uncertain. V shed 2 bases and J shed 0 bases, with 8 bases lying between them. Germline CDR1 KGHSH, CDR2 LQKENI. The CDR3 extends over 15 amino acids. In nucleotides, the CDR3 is TGTGCCAGCTCACCAGCCTCAGCCTCTGGAAACACCATATATTTT. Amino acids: CASSPASASGNTIYF.

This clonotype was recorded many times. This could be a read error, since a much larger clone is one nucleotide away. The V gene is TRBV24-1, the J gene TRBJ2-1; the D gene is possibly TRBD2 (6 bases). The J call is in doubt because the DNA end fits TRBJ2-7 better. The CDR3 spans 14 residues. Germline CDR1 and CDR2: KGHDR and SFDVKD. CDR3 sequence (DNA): TGTGCCACCAGTCCCTCCCTAGCGTACAATGAGCAGTACTTC. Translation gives CATSPSLAYNEQYF.

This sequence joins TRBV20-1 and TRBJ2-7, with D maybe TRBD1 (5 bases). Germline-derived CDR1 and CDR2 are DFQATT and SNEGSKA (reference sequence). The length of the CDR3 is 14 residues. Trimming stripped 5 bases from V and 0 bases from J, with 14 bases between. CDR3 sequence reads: CSAPGQGNSYEQYF. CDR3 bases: TGCAGTGCTCCAGGGCAGGGAAACTCCTACGAGCAGTACTTC.